These 3 T cell receptor beta chains were all obtained from the same sample, sequenced in a study of cytomegalovirus exposure and HLA in healthy donors. The PCR contained 60 Vbeta and 13 Jbeta primers. Some clones are missing from TCRdb's copy, which holds only in-frame ones; the method was immunoSEQ multiplex PCR. This table has roughly 98,000 clones, 77% appearing once. Sample: PBMCs. All receptors derive from a female donor in good health and CMV-seronegative.

The chain couples TRBV19 to TRBJ2-2; TRBD1 aligns across 7 bases. V was clipped by 3 bases and J by 6 bases; unmatched bases: 10. The CDR3 covers 16 residues. Germline V gene data show CDR1 as LNHDA and CDR2 as SQIVND (reference sequence). The CDR3 nucleotides are TGTGCCAGTAGTATTAAGGAGACAGGGAAGTCCGGGGAGCTGTTTTTT. It codes for CASSIKETGKSGELFF.

The chain employs TRBV30 and TRBJ2-3; 8 bases align to TRBD2. The CDR3 is made up of 16 amino acids. Per germline, CDR1 GTSNPN and CDR2 SVGIG (reference sequence). The V and J ends lost 2 bases and 2 bases, in that order; junction bases with no gene match: 9. CDR3 loop: CAWSPGTSGTTDTQYF. CDR3 in DNA: TGTGCCTGGAGTCCCGGGACTAGTGGGACCACAGATACGCAGTATTTT.

V and J are TRBV5-1 and TRBJ1-2; 9 bases align to TRBD1. This CDR3 comprises 16 residues. The germline CDR1 and CDR2 sequences are SGHRS and YFSETQ. Germline trimming cut 4 bases from V and 3 bases from J; bases unmatched to any gene: 10. CDR3 in DNA: TGCGCCAGCAGCCCAAGTCCCGGGACAGGGCACTATGGCTACACCTTC. As protein: CASSPSPGTGHYGYTF.